Included here is one T cell receptor (beta chain) sequence, with context. In its sample, this clone was seen a few times. Its antigen is not yet known. Base qualities are not at hand, and no much larger clone is one base apart. Collaborating institutions collected whole blood in K2EDTA tubes following their own protocols. For TCRbeta analysis, collaborators shipped samples in one of three forms: frozen whole blood, isolated PBMCs, or DNA extracted from either of those sample types. The sample comes from a study of blood T cell repertoires in COVID-19 (dated by TCRdb to about 2020). For context, the study as a whole: Samples from collaborators originated in the United States, Italy and Spain and spanned both the acute and convalescent phases of COVID-19. The material from the prospective study consisted of cDNA or gDNA derived from T cells, B-cell-depleted T cells, or PBMCs. Deeply sampled blood TCRbeta repertoires from subjects exposed to, actively infected with, or recovered from COVID-19 were included in the dataset. The repertoires were released in a freely available public database intended as a resource for research on the immune response to SARS-CoV-2. Samples were obtained from the ongoing ImmuneRACE study (first 160 participants) and from over a thousand subjects provided by 6 global collaborators. The sample metadata nearly always contained a de-identified subject ID, COVID-19 status, age in years and sex. Where HLA class I and class II types were available, the types were taken from metadata supplied by the sample provider, not from assay-based typing.

TCRbeta CDR3 regions were amplified from genomic DNA by means of the immunoSEQ Assay, a bias-controlled multiplex PCR. Per the authors' processing: Within the assay, amplification of reference gene primers was used to estimate how many nucleated cells each sample contained. To quantify the absolute abundance of each unique TCRbeta CDR3 rearrangement, sequence reads were collapsed and filtered. For each sample, productive Simpson clonality was calculated as the square root of Simpson's diversity index over productive rearrangements. Not all clones reach the TCRdb copy of this immuneACCESS table, which keeps in-frame sequences only. Checked studies attribute under half of the gap to unresolved V genes and leave the rest unexplained. The DNA gave D and trimming, while V, J and clone size come from that table. This sample has about 110,000 clones in its table, and approximately 80% of those were observed once. The ten largest clones represent roughly 6.5% of the sample.

What the authors observed across the whole study: Clinical and demographic metadata were provided uncurated, with the amount varying by source and participant.

Reading from cysteine to phenylalanine, the CDR3 counts 14 amino acids. Left in the record is the CDR3 DNA by itself, 42 bases read in frame from the first base. In the germline V gene (reference sequence), CDR1 corresponds to GTSNPN and CDR2 to SVGIG. Relative to germline, V is missing 2 bases and J is missing 2 bases, with 4 bases of the junction outside any gene match. The receptor comes from a woman aged 50 to 60 with acute or convalescent COVID-19. The chain is assembled from TRBV30 and TRBJ1-2; TRBD1 aligns with 8 central bases. Sequencing input: peripheral blood. The nucleotide sequence reads TGTGCCTGGAGTACGGGACAGGCCAACTATGGCTACACCTTC. This yields the protein CAWSTGQANYGYTF.